The 2 T cell receptor beta chains below all came from one sample that was sequenced in a study of beta chain features in type 1 diabetes. Study-level findings and limits: Type 1 diabetes patients showed a moderate but significant shortening of TCRB CDR3s in all four CD4+ subsets.

Of the isolated RNA, all was reverse transcribed, and so the sequenced material was expressed TCRB transcripts. Data came from immunoSEQ multiplex PCR; TCRdb stores just in-frame clones and leaves some out. Of fewer than 200,000 clones listed, 9% to 12% were seen once; the top ten hold more than 0.4%. Their target antigens are unknown. The sequenced sample was central memory CD4+ T cells from blood. All receptors come from a man between 25 and 39 years old with type 1 diabetes.

The chain joins TRBV2 to TRBJ2-5; 14 positions agree with TRBD2. Trimming took 6 bases from V and 5 from J; bases not matched to a gene: 2. The CDR3 loop spans 14 amino acids. Germline CDR1 SNHLY, CDR2 FYNNEI. CDR3 in amino acids: CASRGLAGVETQYF. The CDR3 DNA sequence: TGTGCCAGCAGGGGACTAGCGGGAGTGGAGACCCAGTACTTC.

This clone was detected a few times. This sequence joins TRBV18 and TRBJ2-5; D call uncertain. This CDR3 comprises 12 residues. Trimming shortened V by 3 bases and J by 5 bases, and 7 bases separated the two germline ends. The germline V gene has CDR1 KGHSH and CDR2 LQKENI. CDR3 bases: TGTGCCAGCTCACCCCTCGGGGAGACCCAGTACTTC. The encoded protein is CASSPLGETQYF. The complete variable domain, with remaining parts taken from reference TRBV18 and TRBJ2-5, reads NAGVMQNPRHLVRRRGQEARLRCSPMKGHSHVYWYRQLPEEGLKFMVYLQKENIIDESGMPKERFSAEFPKEGPSILRIQQVVRGDSAAYFCASSPLGETQYFGPGTRLLVL.